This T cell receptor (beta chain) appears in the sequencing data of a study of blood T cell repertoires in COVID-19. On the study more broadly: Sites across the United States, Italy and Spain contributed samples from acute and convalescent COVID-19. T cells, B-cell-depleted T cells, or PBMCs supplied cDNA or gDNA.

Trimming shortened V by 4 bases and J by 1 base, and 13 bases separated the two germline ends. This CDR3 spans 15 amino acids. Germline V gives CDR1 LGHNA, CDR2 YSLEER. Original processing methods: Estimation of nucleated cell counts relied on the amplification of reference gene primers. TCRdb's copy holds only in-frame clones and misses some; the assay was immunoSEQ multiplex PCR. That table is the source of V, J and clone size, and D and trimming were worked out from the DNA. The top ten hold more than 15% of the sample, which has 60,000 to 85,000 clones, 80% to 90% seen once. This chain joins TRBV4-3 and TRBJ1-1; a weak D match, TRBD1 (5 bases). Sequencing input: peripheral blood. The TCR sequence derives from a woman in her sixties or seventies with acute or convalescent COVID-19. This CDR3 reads CASSPGGGWNTEAFF. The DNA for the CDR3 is TGCGCCAGCAGCCCCGGGGGGGGTTGGAACACTGAAGCTTTCTTT.